The clone carrying this TCR beta chain was recorded a few times. Its antigen is still unknown. Germline CDR1 and CDR2: SGHRS and YFSETQ. The V gene lost 4 bases and the J gene lost 3 bases, with 13 bases spanning the gap. This CDR3 spans 14 amino acids. This entry belongs to a study of cytomegalovirus exposure and HLA in healthy donors. Study as a whole: An analysis done earlier identified 120 million or so unique TCR beta sequences from approximately 200 million T cells.

13 Jbeta primers and 60 Vbeta primers were used for the PCR. Generated by immunoSEQ multiplex PCR, the TCRdb table keeps only in-frame clones and is missing some. The repertoire includes about 180,000 clones, around three quarters of them detected once, and around 5.4% sits in the top ten. Whole-study results and caveats: TCR beta sequences reportedly predicted the HLA-A and HLA-B alleles of most subjects accurately. Most observed TCR sequences were rare, whereas some public TCRs were detected in many donors.

The donors (healthy individuals) were bone marrow donors. The chain is built from TRBV5-1 and TRBJ2-5; a weak D match, TRBD1 (5 bases). This sequence was found in a man aged 35 to 55 in good health and CMV-seronegative. Sequencing input: PBMCs. CDR3 DNA sequence: TGCGCCAGCAGCCTGAAGGGCAGGGAAGAGACCCAGTACTTC. Its protein product is CASSLKGREETQYF. The whole variable domain, remainder taken from reference TRBV5-1 and TRBJ2-5, is KAGVTQTPRYLIKTRGQQVTLSCSPISGHRSVSWYQQTPGQGLQFLFEYFSETQRNKGNFPGRFSGRQFSNSRSEMNVSTLELGDSALYLCASSLKGREETQYFGPGTRLLVL.